The T cell receptor beta chain under discussion was sequenced for a study of T cells expressing NK-cell markers. Study in general: Eight donors were sequenced, of whom seven were HCMV-seropositive, while the remaining one was HCMV-seronegative. Study-wide points: In a few donors, dominant clonotypes made up about 25-60.1% of CD3+CD56-NKG2C+ cells. Top CD8+ clonotypes included the dominant CD3+CD56+NKG2C+ clonotypes in six donors.

TCRdb derives one entry per CDR3 protein from the 5' RACE reads, leaving out DNA. Across about 550,000 distinct CDR3 sequences, the top ten clones capture less than 4.5% of the sample. With respect to this clonotype: Its antigen is undetermined.

CDR1 is SNHLY, CDR2 FYNNEI, per germline. CDR3 size: 15 residues. The sequence derives from a young man in good health. The specimen was blood T cells: a sorted CD56 or NKG2C T cell subset, CD4+ or CD8+ T cells, or bulk PBMC T cells (not recorded which). The chain employs TRBV2 and TRBJ2-7; TCRdb selects TRBD2, and the lack of DNA leaves this call unchecked. CDR3 sequence reads: CASKIERIPSYEQYF.